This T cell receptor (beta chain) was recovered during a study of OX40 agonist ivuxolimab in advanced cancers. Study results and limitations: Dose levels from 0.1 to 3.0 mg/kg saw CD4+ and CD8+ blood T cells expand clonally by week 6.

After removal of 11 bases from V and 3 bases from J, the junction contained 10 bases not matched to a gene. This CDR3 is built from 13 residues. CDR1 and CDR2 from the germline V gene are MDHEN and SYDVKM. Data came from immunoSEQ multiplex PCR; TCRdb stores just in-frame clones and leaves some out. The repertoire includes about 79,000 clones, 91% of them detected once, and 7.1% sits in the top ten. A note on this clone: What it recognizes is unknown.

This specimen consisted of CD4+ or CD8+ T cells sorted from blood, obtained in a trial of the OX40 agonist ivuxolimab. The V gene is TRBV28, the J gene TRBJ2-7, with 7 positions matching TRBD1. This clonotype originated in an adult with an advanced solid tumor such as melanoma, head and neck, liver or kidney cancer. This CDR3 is CAGRQGTGYEQYF. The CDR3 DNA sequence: TGTGCCGGACGACAGGGAACAGGCTACGAGCAGTACTTC.